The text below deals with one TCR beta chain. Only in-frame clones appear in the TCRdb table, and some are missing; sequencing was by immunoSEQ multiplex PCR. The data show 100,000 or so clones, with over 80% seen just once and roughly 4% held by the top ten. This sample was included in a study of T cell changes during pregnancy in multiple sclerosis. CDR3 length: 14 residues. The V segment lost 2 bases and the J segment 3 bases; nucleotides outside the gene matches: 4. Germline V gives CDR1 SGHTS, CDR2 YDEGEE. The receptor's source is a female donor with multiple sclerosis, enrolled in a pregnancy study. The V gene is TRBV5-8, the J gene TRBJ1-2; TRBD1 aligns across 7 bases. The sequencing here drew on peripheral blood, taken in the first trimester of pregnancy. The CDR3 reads CASSFIDRDYGYTF. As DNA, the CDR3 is TGTGCCAGCAGCTTCATCGACAGGGACTATGGCTACACCTTC.